One and the same sample provided the 25 T cell receptor beta chains below, sequenced in a study of monozygotic twins with inflammatory bowel disease. From the 5' RACE reads, TCRdb lists one entry per CDR3 protein and no DNA. Across 440,000 or so distinct CDR3 sequences, the top ten clones capture 2% to 3% of the sample. The sequencing sample was made of blood. These receptors originate from a human donor with ulcerative colitis or Crohn's disease, or a healthy co-twin of an affected twin (not recorded which).

The V gene is TRBV4-2, the J gene TRBJ1-2. The germline V gene encodes CDR1 LGHNA and CDR2 YNFKEQ. The CDR3 has 15 amino acids. The CDR3 loop is CASSQDVAGRYGYTF.

The J gene is TRBJ1-2, the V gene TRBV6-5; TCRdb names TRBD1, which stays unverified in the absence of DNA. From germline, CDR1 is MNHEY and CDR2 SVGAGI. The CDR3 is made up of 15 amino acids. The CDR3 is CASSYPEGTGYGYTF.

This chain joins TRBV6-1 and TRBJ2-2; TCRdb gives TRBD1 as the D gene, but with no DNA this cannot be confirmed. Looked up from germline, CDR1 is MNHNS and CDR2 is SASEGT. CDR3 size: 16 residues. The CDR3 reads CASSRITGENTGELFF.

V gene TRBV5-1 combines with J gene TRBJ1-4; TCRdb's D call, TRBD1, is unchecked because there is no DNA. The germline CDR1 and CDR2 sequences are SGHRS and YFSETQ. CDR3 length: 14 residues. This CDR3 reads CASSLGGADEKLFF.

V and J are TRBV11-2 and TRBJ1-1; as DNA is missing, the TRBD1 call by TCRdb cannot be tested. The CDR3 is 12 amino acids. Germline V gene sequence: CDR1 SGHAT, CDR2 FQNNGV. CDR3 amino acids: CASSLRGAEAFF.

V gene TRBV10-3 combines with J gene TRBJ1-5; the D call from TCRdb, TRBD1, cannot be confirmed without DNA. The CDR3 sequence is 14 residues long. From germline, CDR1 is ENHRY and CDR2 SYGVKD. CDR3: CAISESQSGTPQHF.

V and J are TRBV2 and TRBJ1-1; TCRdb gives TRBD1 as the D gene, but with no DNA this cannot be confirmed. Germline V gene data show CDR1 as SNHLY and CDR2 as FYNNEI. There are 13 residues in the CDR3. The CDR3 here is CASSGTLNTEAFF. Looking up the rest from reference TRBV2 and TRBJ1-1 gives the full variable domain: EPEVTQTPSHQVTQMGQEVILRCVPISNHLYFYWYRQILGQKVEFLVSFYNNEISEKSEIFDDQFSVERPDGSNFTLKIRSTKLEDSAMYFCASSGTLNTEAFFGQGTRLTVV.

This rearrangement joins TRBV29-1 to TRBJ2-2; TCRdb calls TRBD2, which cannot be checked without DNA. Germline assignment: CDR1 SQVTM and CDR2 ANQGSEA. This CDR3 is 14 amino acids long. The CDR3 loop reads CSVVGREGPGELFF.

V usage is TRBV29-1 and J usage is TRBJ2-2; the D call of TRBD1 rests on TCRdb alone, since no DNA is present to check it. In germline, CDR1 is SQVTM, CDR2 ANQGSEA. This CDR3 has 14 residues. CDR3 sequence: CSVEAGFNTGELFF.

This chain links TRBV5-1 with TRBJ1-1; TCRdb's D call, TRBD1, is unchecked because there is no DNA. This CDR3 spans 14 amino acids. Germline V gives CDR1 SGHRS, CDR2 YFSETQ. The CDR3 sequence: CASSPGDLNTEAFF.

The genes are TRBV24-1 and TRBJ1-1; TCRdb's D gene call, TRBD1, goes unchecked for lack of DNA. The CDR3 runs 14 residues. The germline CDR1 and CDR2 sequences are KGHDR and SFDVKD. CDR3 sequence reads: CAELRQGMRTEAFF.

The chain's CDR3 is CASSPSGLEDLTDTQYF. The rearrangement uses TRBV3-1 and TRBJ2-3; the TCRdb D gene call, TRBD2, has no DNA to confirm it. This CDR3 contains 17 residues. CDR1 and CDR2 from the germline V gene are LGHDT and YNNKEL (reference sequence).

The V call is TRBV4-1, the J call TRBJ2-1; TCRdb proposes TRBD2, but this gene call is untestable without DNA. The CDR3 covers 17 residues. The germline V gene has CDR1 MGHRA and CDR2 YSYEKL. This chain's CDR3 is CASSHSILAGGYNEQFF.

The chain links TRBV7-9 to TRBJ1-2; as DNA is missing, the TRBD1 call by TCRdb cannot be tested. The CDR3 has 13 residues. Per germline, CDR1 SEHNR and CDR2 FQNEAQ (reference sequence). This CDR3 reads CASLPPGRHGYTF.

This chain joins TRBV2 and TRBJ2-7; TCRdb designates TRBD1, a call that cannot be tested without DNA. Germline CDR1 SNHLY, CDR2 FYNNEI. This CDR3 spans 11 amino acids. The CDR3 reads CARRTDREQYF.

The chain carries TRBV5-1 and TRBJ2-2; no DNA is available, so the TRBD1 call from TCRdb remains unchecked. CDR1 SGHRS and CDR2 YFSETQ come from the germline V gene. CDR3 size: 14 residues. CDR3: CASSLGGTLGELFF.

The chain couples TRBV6-1 to TRBJ1-6; TCRdb returns TRBD1, unconfirmable since there is no DNA. Per germline, CDR1 MNHNS and CDR2 SASEGT. There are 15 residues in the CDR3. CDR3 sequence reads: CASSKAGNFPSPLHF.

The chain employs TRBV20-1 and TRBJ2-3; TCRdb reports TRBD2, a call that lacks DNA to check it against. Germline V CDR1 and CDR2: DFQATT, SNEGSKA (reference sequence). The length of the CDR3 is 15 residues. The CDR3 spells CSARVAGASTDTQYF.

The V and J genes are TRBV7-2 and TRBJ1-5; TCRdb's D gene call, TRBD1, goes unchecked for lack of DNA. The CDR3 is 15 amino acids. Germline loops: CDR1 SGHTA, CDR2 FQGNSA. The CDR3 is CASSLAGQGVQPQHF.

The J gene is TRBJ1-5, the V gene TRBV5-5; TCRdb selects TRBD1, and the lack of DNA leaves this call unchecked. CDR3 size: 14 residues. Germline V gene sequence: CDR1 SGHKS, CDR2 YYEKEE (reference sequence). The CDR3 region is CASSWKQGGQPQHF.

This chain connects TRBV6-5 to TRBJ1-5. This CDR3 comprises 15 residues. Germline lookup yields CDR1 MNHEY and CDR2 SVGAGI. CDR3 residues: CASSSTGSVHQPQHF.

V usage is TRBV18 and J usage is TRBJ1-2. CDR1 is KGHSH and CDR2 is LQKENI in the germline V gene. This CDR3 has 15 residues. The CDR3 sequence: CASSPTTDVNYGYTF. Using reference TRBV18 and TRBJ1-2 for the parts outside the CDR3, the full variable domain is NAGVMQNPRHLVRRRGQEARLRCSPMKGHSHVYWYRQLPEEGLKFMVYLQKENIIDESGMPKERFSAEFPKEGPSILRIQQVVRGDSAAYFCASSPTTDVNYGYTFGSGTRLTVV.

The chain couples TRBV4-1 to TRBJ2-7. Germline CDR1 and CDR2: MGHRA and YSYEKL. The CDR3 consists of 14 residues. CDR3 protein: CASSQVATTYEQYF.

This chain links TRBV6-1 with TRBJ1-6; TCRdb reports TRBD1, a call that lacks DNA to check it against. CDR3 length: 19 amino acids. The germline V gene encodes CDR1 MNHNS and CDR2 SASEGT. CDR3 protein: CASSEADLFGTGHNSPLHF.

The V and J genes are TRBV7-8 and TRBJ1-2; TCRdb selects TRBD1, and the lack of DNA leaves this call unchecked. CDR1 is SGHVS, CDR2 FQNEAQ, per germline. CDR3 length equals 14 residues. The CDR3 spells CASTAGTGTYGYTF.